This T cell receptor (beta chain) was captured by sequencing in a study of T-cell reconstitution after alpha-beta-depleted transplantation in children. This clonotype has ten or more counts. CDR3 size: 14 residues. Germline values: CDR1 MNHEY, CDR2 SMNVEV (reference sequence). Trimming pared 3 bases from V and 6 bases from J, leaving 13 bases between. Construction of the TCRbeta library involved unique molecular identifiers. MiXCR, run by TCRdb on the PCR reads, gives a single entry per CDR3 protein. The table has approximately 350,000 distinct CDR3 sequences, 10% to 15% seen once. The receptor's source is a human donor who donated a stem cell graft to a child with Fanconi anemia. The chain has TRBV27 and TRBJ2-3; D is uncertain. Sequenced here: PBMCs, sampled from the stem cell graft. The CDR3 loop reads CASSFGSRLDTQYF. CDR3 nucleotide sequence: TGTGCCAGCAGTTTCGGGTCCCGGTTGGATACGCAGTATTTT.